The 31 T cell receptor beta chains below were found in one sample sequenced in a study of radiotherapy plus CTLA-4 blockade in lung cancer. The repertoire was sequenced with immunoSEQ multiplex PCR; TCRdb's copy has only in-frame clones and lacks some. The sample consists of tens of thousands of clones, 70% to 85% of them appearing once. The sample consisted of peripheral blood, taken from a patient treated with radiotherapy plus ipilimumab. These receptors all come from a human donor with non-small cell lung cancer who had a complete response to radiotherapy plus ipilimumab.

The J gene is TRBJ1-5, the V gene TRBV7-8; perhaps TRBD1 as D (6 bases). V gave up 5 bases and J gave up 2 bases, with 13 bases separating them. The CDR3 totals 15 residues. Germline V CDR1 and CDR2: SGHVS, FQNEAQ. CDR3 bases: TGTGCCAGCAGCCGGGACAATTTTGGCAATCAGCCCCAGCATTTT. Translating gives CASSRDNFGNQPQHF. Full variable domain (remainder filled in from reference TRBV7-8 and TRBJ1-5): GAGVSQSPRYKVAKRGQDVALRCDPISGHVSLFWYQQALGQGPEFLTYFQNEAQLDKSGLPSDRFFAERPEGSVSTLKIQRTQQEDSAVYLCASSRDNFGNQPQHFGDGTRLSIL.

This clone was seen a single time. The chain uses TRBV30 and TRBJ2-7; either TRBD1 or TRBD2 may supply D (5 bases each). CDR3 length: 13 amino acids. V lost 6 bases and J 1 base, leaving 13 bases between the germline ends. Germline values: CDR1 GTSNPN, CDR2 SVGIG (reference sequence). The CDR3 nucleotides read TGTGCCTGCGAGGGGCGGCAGTCCTACGAGCAGTACTTC. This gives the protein CACEGRQSYEQYF.

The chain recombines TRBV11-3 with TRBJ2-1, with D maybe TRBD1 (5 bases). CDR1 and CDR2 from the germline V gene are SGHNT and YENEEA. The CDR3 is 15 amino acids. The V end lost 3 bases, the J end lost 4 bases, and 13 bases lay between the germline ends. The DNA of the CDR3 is TGTGCCAGCAGCTTGGCCGAACACAGGTACAATGAGCAGTTCTTC. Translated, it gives CASSLAEHRYNEQFF. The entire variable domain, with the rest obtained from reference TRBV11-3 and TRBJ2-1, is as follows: EAGVVQSPRYKIIEKKQPVAFWCNPISGHNTLYWYLQNLGQGPELLIRYENEEAVDDSQLPKDRFSAERLKGVDSTLKIQPAELGDSAVYLCASSLAEHRYNEQFFGPGTRLTVL.

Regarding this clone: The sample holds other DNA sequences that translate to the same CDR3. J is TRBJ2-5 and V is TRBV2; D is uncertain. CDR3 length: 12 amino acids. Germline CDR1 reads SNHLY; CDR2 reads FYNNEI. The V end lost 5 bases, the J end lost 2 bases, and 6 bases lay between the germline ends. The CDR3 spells CASSPWQETQYF. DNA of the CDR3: TGTGCCAGCAGTCCATGGCAAGAGACCCAGTACTTC. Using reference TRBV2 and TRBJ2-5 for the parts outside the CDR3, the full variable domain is EPEVTQTPSHQVTQMGQEVILRCVPISNHLYFYWYRQILGQKVEFLVSFYNNEISEKSEIFDDQFSVERPDGSNFTLKIRSTKLEDSAMYFCASSPWQETQYFGPGTRLLVL.

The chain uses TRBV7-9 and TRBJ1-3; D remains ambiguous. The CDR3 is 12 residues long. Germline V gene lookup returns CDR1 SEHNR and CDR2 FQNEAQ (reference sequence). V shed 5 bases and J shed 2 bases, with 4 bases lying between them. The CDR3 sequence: CASSLTGNTIYF. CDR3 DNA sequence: TGTGCCAGCAGCCTCACTGGAAACACCATATATTTT.

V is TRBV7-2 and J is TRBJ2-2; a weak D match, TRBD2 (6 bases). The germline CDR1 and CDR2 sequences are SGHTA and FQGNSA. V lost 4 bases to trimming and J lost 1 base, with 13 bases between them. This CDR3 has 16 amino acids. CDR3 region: CASSYWAGKNTGELFF. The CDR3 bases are TGTGCCAGCAGCTACTGGGCGGGGAAGAACACCGGGGAGCTGTTTTTT.

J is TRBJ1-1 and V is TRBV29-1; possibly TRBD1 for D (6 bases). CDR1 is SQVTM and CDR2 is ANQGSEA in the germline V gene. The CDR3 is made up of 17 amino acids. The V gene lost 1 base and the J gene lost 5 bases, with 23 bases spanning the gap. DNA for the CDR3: TGCAGCGTTGAAGTAAGGAAGGGGGGGCCCTTACGGACTGAAGCTTTCTTT. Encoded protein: CSVEVRKGGPLRTEAFF.

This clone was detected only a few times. CDR3 coding DNA: TGTGCCACTGCGGACAGGACTGGTGGAAACACCATATATTTT. It encodes CATADRTGGNTIYF. The chain links TRBV10-3 to TRBJ1-3; 7 bases align to TRBD1. The CDR3 has 14 residues. The germline V gene has CDR1 ENHRY and CDR2 SYGVKD. Germline trimming cut 10 bases from V and 3 bases from J; bases unmatched to any gene: 9.

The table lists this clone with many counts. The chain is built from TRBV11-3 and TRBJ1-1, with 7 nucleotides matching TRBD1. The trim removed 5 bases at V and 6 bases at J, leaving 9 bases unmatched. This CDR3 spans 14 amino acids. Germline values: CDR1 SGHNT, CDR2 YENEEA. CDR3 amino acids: CASSPDRDTAEAFF. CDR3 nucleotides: TGTGCCAGCAGCCCCGACAGGGATACAGCTGAAGCTTTCTTT.

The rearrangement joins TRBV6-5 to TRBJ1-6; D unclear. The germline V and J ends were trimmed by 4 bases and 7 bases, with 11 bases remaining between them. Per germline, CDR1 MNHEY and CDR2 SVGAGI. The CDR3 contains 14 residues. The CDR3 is CASSSRALNSPLHF. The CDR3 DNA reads TGTGCCAGCAGTTCCCGGGCTTTAAATTCACCCCTCCACTTT.

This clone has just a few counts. CDR3: CAIPGQPYGYTF. CDR3 in DNA: TGTGCCATCCCGGGACAGCCCTATGGCTACACCTTC. The chain joins TRBV28 to TRBJ1-2; 7 bases align to TRBD1. The CDR3 has 12 amino acids. Germline values: CDR1 MDHEN, CDR2 SYDVKM. Unmatched junction bases numbered 6, after V lost 10 bases and J lost 4 bases.

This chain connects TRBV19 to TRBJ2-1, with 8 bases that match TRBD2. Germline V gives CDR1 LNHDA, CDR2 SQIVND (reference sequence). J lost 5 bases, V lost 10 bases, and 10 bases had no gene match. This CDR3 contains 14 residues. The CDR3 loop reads CATRGAGANNEQFF. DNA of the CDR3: TGTGCCACCCGTGGAGCGGGGGCGAACAATGAGCAGTTCTTC. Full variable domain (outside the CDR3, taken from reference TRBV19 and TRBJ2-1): DGGITQSPKYLFRKEGQNVTLSCEQNLNHDAMYWYRQDPGQGLRLIYYSQIVNDFQKGDIAEGYSVSREKKESFPLTVTSAQKNPTAFYLCATRGAGANNEQFFGPGTRLTVL.

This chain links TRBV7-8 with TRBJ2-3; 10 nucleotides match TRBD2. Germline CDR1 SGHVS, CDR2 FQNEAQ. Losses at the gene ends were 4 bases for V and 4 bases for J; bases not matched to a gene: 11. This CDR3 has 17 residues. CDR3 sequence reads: CASSSGTSAWGADTQYF. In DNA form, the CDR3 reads TGTGCCAGCAGCTCCGGGACTAGCGCCTGGGGGGCAGATACGCAGTATTTT. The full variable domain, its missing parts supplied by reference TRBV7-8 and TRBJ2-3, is GAGVSQSPRYKVAKRGQDVALRCDPISGHVSLFWYQQALGQGPEFLTYFQNEAQLDKSGLPSDRFFAERPEGSVSTLKIQRTQQEDSAVYLCASSSGTSAWGADTQYFGPGTRLTVL.

The CDR3 reads CASSSFGETQYF. CDR3 DNA sequence: TGTGCCAGCAGCAGCTTCGGTGAGACCCAGTACTTC. The rearrangement uses TRBV7-9 and TRBJ2-5; D unresolved. This CDR3 contains 12 residues. Trimming took off 5 bases at V and 5 bases at J, with 9 bases between the two ends. The V gene's germline CDR1 is SEHNR and CDR2 FQNEAQ (reference sequence). Complete variable domain (other parts from reference TRBV7-9 and TRBJ2-5): DTGVSQNPRHKITKRGQNVTFRCDPISEHNRLYWYRQTLGQGPEFLTYFQNEAQLEKSRLLSDRFSAERPKGSFSTLEIQRTEQGDSAMYLCASSSFGETQYFGPGTRLLVL.

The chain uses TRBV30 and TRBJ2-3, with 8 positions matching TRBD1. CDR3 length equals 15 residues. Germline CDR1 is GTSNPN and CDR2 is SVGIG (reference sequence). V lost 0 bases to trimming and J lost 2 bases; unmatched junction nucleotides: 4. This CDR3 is CAWSVQGALTDTQYF. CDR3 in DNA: TGTGCCTGGAGTGTTCAGGGGGCCCTCACAGATACGCAGTATTTT.

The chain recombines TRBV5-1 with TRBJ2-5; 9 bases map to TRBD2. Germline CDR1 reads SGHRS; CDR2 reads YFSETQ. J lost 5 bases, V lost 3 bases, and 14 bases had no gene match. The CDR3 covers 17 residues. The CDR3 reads CASSSIGSGRSGETQYF. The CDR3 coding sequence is TGCGCCAGCAGCTCCATTGGGAGCGGGAGGTCGGGGGAGACCCAGTACTTC.

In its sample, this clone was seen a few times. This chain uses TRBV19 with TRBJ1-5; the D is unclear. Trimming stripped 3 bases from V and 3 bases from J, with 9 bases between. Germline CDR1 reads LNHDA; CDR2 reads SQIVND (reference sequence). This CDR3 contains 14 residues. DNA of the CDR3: TGTGCCAGTAGTATCGAGGGAAACAATCAGCCCCAGCATTTT. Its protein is CASSIEGNNQPQHF.

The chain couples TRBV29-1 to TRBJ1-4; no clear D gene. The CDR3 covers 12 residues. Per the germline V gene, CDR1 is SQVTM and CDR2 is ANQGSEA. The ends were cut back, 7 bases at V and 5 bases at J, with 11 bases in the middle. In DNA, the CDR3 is TGCAGCGGCGCCAAAGGGAATGAAAAACTGTTTTTT. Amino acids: CSGAKGNEKLFF.

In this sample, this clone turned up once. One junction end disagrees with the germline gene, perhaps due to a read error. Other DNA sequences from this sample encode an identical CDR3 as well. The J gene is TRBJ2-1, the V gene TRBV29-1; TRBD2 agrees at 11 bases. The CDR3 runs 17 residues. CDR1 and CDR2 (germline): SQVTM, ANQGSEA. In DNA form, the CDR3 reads TGCAGCGTTGAAGTAAACCCTCTAGCGGGAGGACTCAATGAGCAATTCTTC. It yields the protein CSVEVNPLAGGLNEQFF.

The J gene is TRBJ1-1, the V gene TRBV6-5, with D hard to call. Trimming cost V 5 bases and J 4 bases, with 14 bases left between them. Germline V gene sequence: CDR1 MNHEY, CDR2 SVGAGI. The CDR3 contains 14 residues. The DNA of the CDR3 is TGTGCCAGCAGTCCCCCTGGTCTGAGCACTGAAGCTTTCTTT. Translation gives CASSPPGLSTEAFF.

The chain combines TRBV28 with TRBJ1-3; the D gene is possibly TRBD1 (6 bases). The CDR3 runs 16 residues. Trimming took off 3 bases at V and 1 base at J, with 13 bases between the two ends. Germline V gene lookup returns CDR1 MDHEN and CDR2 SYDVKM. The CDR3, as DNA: TGTGCCAGCAGTTTCGCTGGGGGCCTATCTGGAAACACCATATATTTT. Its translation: CASSFAGGLSGNTIYF.

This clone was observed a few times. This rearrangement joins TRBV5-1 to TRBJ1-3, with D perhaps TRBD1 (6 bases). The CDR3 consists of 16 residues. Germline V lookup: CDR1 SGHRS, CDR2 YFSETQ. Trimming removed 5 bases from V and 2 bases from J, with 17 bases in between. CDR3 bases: TGCGCCAGCAGTTTCCCCTCCCAGGGGACTGGAAACACCATATATTTT. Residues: CASSFPSQGTGNTIYF.

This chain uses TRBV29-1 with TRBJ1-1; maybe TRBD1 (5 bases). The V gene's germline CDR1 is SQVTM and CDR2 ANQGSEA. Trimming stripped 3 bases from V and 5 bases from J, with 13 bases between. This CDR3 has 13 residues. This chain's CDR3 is CSVDPGGATEAFF. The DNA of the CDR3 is TGCAGCGTTGACCCAGGTGGGGCTACTGAAGCTTTCTTT.

The CDR3 reads CAWSIRRFNGYTF. As DNA, the CDR3 is TGTGCCTGGAGTATAAGACGATTCAATGGCTACACCTTC. The rearrangement joins TRBV30 to TRBJ1-2; D unresolved. Germline loops: CDR1 GTSNPN, CDR2 SVGIG (reference sequence). The CDR3 loop spans 13 amino acids. The germline V and J ends were trimmed by 2 bases and 6 bases, with 13 bases remaining between them.

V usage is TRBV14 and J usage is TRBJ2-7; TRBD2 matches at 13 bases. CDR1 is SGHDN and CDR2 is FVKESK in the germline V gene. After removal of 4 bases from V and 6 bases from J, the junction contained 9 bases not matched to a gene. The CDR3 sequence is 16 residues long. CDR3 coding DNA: TGTGCCAGCAGCCCGTACACTAGCGGGGGGGCCCTCGAGCAGTACTTC. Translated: CASSPYTSGGALEQYF.

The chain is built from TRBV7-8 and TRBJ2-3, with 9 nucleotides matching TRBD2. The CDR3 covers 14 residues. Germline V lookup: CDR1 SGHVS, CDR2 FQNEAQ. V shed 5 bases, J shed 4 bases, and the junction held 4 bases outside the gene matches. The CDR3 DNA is TGTGCCAGCAGCCAGACTAGCGGTGCAGATACGCAGTATTTT. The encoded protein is CASSQTSGADTQYF.

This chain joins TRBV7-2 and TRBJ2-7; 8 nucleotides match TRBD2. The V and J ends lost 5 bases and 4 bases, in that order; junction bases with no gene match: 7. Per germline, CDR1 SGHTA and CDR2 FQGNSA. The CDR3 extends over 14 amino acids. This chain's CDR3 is CASSPGIAGYEQYF. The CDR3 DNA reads TGTGCCAGCAGCCCCGGGATAGCGGGATACGAGCAGTACTTC.

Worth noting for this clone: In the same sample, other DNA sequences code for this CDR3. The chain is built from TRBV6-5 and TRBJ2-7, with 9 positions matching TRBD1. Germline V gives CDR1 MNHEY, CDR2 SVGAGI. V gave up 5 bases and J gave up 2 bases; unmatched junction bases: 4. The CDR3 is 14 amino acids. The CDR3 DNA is TGTGCCAGCAGTCACCGGGACAGGGCCTACGAGCAGTACTTC. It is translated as CASSHRDRAYEQYF.

The DNA of the CDR3 is TGTGCCAGCAGCTTAGGGGGTTATAATTCACCCCTCCACTTT. It specifies CASSLGGYNSPLHF. This chain connects TRBV7-2 to TRBJ1-6; D unclear. Trimming took 1 base from V and 4 from J, leaving 5 bases between them. The CDR3 is made up of 14 amino acids. CDR1 and CDR2 from the germline V gene are SGHTA and FQGNSA.

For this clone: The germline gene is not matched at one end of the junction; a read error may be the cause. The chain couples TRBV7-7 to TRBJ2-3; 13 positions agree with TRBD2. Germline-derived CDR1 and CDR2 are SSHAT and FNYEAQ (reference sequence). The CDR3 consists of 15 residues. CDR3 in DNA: TGTGCTAGCAGCTGGGGGACTAGCGGGAAAGATACGCAGTATTTT. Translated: CASSWGTSGKDTQYF.

CDR3 sequence reads: CASTTGRGTDTQYF. In DNA form, the CDR3 reads TGTGCCAGCACTACAGGTAGAGGCACAGATACGCAGTATTTT. This chain links TRBV2 with TRBJ2-3, with D tentatively TRBD1 (5 bases). V lost 7 bases, J lost 1 base, and 12 bases lay in between. The germline gives CDR1 SNHLY, CDR2 FYNNEI. This CDR3 has 14 residues.